A single sample gave rise to the 10 T cell receptor beta chains below, sequenced in a study of T cell responses to AZD1222 COVID-19 vaccine. Clones were sequenced by immunoSEQ multiplex PCR, and TCRdb holds only the in-frame ones, with some missing. The repertoire holds about 130,000 clones, with around 92% as singletons. Material: peripheral blood, obtained on day 0 of AZD1222 vaccination. The receptor source for this set is an adult in good health.

In this sample, this clone turned up a few times. The chain combines TRBV29-1 with TRBJ1-4; D is unclear. The germline CDR1 and CDR2 sequences are SQVTM and ANQGSEA. This CDR3 comprises 16 residues. The CDR3 DNA reads TGCAGACTTGAGCAAGGCCCAAAACCGACTAATGAAAAACTGTTTTTT. Its protein is CRLEQGPKPTNEKLFF.

The genes are TRBV5-1 and TRBJ2-3, with 10 bases that match TRBD2. This CDR3 contains 17 residues. Per the germline V gene, CDR1 is SGHRS and CDR2 is YFSETQ. Unmatched junction bases numbered 11, after V lost 6 bases and J lost 1 base. The CDR3 nucleotides read TGCGCCAGCAAGGTGTCTAGCGGGGGTCTCGGCACAGATACGCAGTATTTT. It encodes CASKVSSGGLGTDTQYF.

The chain links TRBV18 to TRBJ1-6; 8 positions match TRBD1. Germline values: CDR1 KGHSH, CDR2 LQKENI. The CDR3 length is 16 residues. Trimming removed 3 bases from V and 4 bases from J; junction bases left unmatched: 5. The CDR3 DNA follows: TGTGCCAGCTCACCGCCCACAGGGGGATATAATTCACCCCTCCACTTT. It translates to CASSPPTGGYNSPLHF.

This sequence joins TRBV7-2 and TRBJ2-1, with D possibly matching TRBD2 (7 bases). The germline V gene encodes CDR1 SGHTA and CDR2 FQGNSA. With 5 bases removed from V and 8 bases from J, the gap between germline ends came to 19 bases. This CDR3 region has 15 residues. CDR3 protein: CASSPDGRGGDEQFF. The DNA for the CDR3 is TGTGCCAGCAGCCCCGACGGTAGGGGGGGGGATGAGCAGTTCTTC. Complete variable domain (other parts from reference TRBV7-2 and TRBJ2-1): GAGVSQSPSNKVTEKGKDVELRCDPISGHTALYWYRQSLGQGLEFLIYFQGNSAPDKSGLPSDRFSAERTGGSVSTLTIQRTQQEDSAVYLCASSPDGRGGDEQFFGPGTRLTVL.

V is TRBV7-9 and J is TRBJ2-7; 8 bases map to TRBD2. V gave up 3 bases and J gave up 6 bases; unmatched junction bases: 7. This CDR3 spans 14 amino acids. Germline values: CDR1 SEHNR, CDR2 FQNEAQ (reference sequence). DNA for the CDR3: TGTGCCAGCAGCTTCGAGGGACTAGTTCGCGAGCAGTACTTC. This encodes CASSFEGLVREQYF.

V is TRBV6-5 and J is TRBJ1-1; the match to TRBD1 covers 10 bases. Unmatched junction bases numbered 11, after V lost 9 bases and J lost 4 bases. Germline V lookup: CDR1 MNHEY, CDR2 SVGAGI. The CDR3 contains 15 residues. CDR3 bases: TGTGCCAGTCTTGCCGGGACAGGGGATCGCACTGAAGCTTTCTTT. Protein product: CASLAGTGDRTEAFF.

This rearrangement joins TRBV12-3 or TRBV12-4 to TRBJ1-5; no firm D call. V was pared by 0 bases and J by 8 bases, with 8 bases between. This CDR3 region has 13 residues. CDR3 bases: TGTGCCAGCAGTTTAGCCAGCCGGGAGCCCCAGCATTTT. As protein: CASSLASREPQHF.

V and J are TRBV28 and TRBJ2-7; 9 bases align to TRBD1. Germline V lookup: CDR1 MDHEN, CDR2 SYDVKM. V gave up 6 bases and J gave up 2 bases; unmatched junction bases: 8. This CDR3 spans 15 amino acids. The CDR3 sequence is CASRPIGTGTYEQYF. CDR3 coding DNA: TGTGCCAGCAGACCAATTGGGACAGGGACCTACGAGCAGTACTTC.

The rearrangement links TRBV29-1 to TRBJ1-6; 7 bases agree with TRBD1. J gave up 7 bases and V 6 bases, and 6 bases lay outside the gene matches. This CDR3 has 13 residues. The germline gives CDR1 SQVTM, CDR2 ANQGSEA. The CDR3 sequence: CSVRTGDNSPLHF. The CDR3 DNA sequence: TGCAGCGTCAGGACAGGCGACAATTCACCCCTCCACTTT.

The V and J genes are TRBV9 and TRBJ2-5; TRBD1 agrees at 9 bases. The V and J ends lost 4 bases and 5 bases, in that order; junction bases with no gene match: 15. Germline V gives CDR1 SGDLS, CDR2 YYNGEE. The CDR3 totals 17 residues. DNA of the CDR3: TGTGCCAGCAGCCCTCGATGGGGGACAGGGCTTTACGAGACCCAGTACTTC. Amino acid sequence: CASSPRWGTGLYETQYF.